The TCR beta chain described here comes from a study of blood T cell repertoires in COVID-19. Background on the study: Donors in the United States, Italy and Spain gave samples during acute or convalescent COVID-19. PBMCs, B-cell-depleted T cells, or T cells provided the cDNA or gDNA that made up the material.

Original data processing: Scientists estimated how many nucleated cells there were by amplifying reference gene primers. The method was immunoSEQ multiplex PCR; TCRdb's version includes in-frame clones alone and lacks a portion of them. V, J and clone size were drawn from that table, and D and trimming were deduced from the DNA. Here the sample spans about 120,000 clones, 85% being singletons. V dropped 4 bases and J dropped 5 bases, with 13 bases sitting between them. Germline CDR1 KGHDR, CDR2 SFDVKD. CDR3 length: 15 amino acids. This clone was picked up a small number of times. The sequence was obtained from a man at least 80 years old with acute or convalescent COVID-19. What was sequenced was peripheral blood. The rearrangement joins TRBV24-1 to TRBJ1-4, with D hard to call. This CDR3 is CATSDPREINEKLFF. The DNA of the CDR3 is TGTGCCACCAGTGACCCACGGGAGATCAATGAAAAACTGTTTTTT.